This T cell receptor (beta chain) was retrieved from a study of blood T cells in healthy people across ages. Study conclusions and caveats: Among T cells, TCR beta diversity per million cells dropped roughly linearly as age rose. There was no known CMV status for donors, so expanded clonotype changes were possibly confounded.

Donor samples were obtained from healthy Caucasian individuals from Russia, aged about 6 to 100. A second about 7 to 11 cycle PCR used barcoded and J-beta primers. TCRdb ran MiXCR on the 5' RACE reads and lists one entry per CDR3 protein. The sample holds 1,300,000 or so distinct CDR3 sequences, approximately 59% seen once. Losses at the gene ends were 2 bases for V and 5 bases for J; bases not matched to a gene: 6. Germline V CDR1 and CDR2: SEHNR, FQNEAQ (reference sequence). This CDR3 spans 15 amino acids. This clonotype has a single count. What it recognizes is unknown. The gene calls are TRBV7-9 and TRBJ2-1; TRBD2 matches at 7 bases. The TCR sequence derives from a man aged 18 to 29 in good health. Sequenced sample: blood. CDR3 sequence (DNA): TGTGCCAGCAGCTTACTCCGCGGGGGACACAATGAGCAGTTCTTC. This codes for CASSLLRGGHNEQFF.